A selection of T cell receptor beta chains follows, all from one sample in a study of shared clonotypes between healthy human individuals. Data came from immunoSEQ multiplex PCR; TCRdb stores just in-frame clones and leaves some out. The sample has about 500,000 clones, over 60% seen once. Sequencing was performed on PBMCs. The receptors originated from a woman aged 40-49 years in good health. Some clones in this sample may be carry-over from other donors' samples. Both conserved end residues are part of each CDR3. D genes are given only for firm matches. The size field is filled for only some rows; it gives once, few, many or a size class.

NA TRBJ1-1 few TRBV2 TGTGCCAGCAGAGTACAGGTGAACACTGAAGCTTTCTTT CASRVQVNTEAFF
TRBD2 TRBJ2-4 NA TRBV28 TGTGCCAGCAGTCCCCTGACTAGCGGGAGTGACATTCAGTACTTC CASSPLTSGSDIQYF
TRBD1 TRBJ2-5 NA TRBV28 TGTGCCAGTGTGGACAGGGGGGAGACCCAGTACTTC CASVDRGETQYF
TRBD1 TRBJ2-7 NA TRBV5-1 TGCGCCAGCAGCTTTACAGGGGCAGCCTACGAGCAGTACTTC CASSFTGAAYEQYF
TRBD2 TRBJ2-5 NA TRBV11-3 TGTGCCAGCAGCCCCGGGGGGGCCCAAGAGACCCAGTACTTC CASSPGGAQETQYF
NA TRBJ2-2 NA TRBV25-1 TGTGCCAGCAGATGGCGGGACGGGGAGCTGTTTTTT CASRWRDGELFF
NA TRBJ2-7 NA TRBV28 TGTGCCAGCAGTCCCCCCCCGGCGGGGCCCTACGAGCAGTACTTC CASSPPPAGPYEQYF
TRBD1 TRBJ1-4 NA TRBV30 TGTGCCTCTCAACAGGGGGTTGTTGAAAAACTGTTTTTT CASQQGVVEKLFF
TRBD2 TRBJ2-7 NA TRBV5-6 TGTGCCAGCAGCTTCGGACTAGCGGGAGATTACGAGCAGTACTTC CASSFGLAGDYEQYF
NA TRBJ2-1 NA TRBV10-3 TGTGCCATCAGTACGGGATTTACCAACGGGAATGAGCAGTTCTTC CAISTGFTNGNEQFF
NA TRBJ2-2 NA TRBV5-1 TGCGCCAGCAGCAGAAACAGGGAGAGCACCGGGGAGCTGTTTTTT CASSRNRESTGELFF
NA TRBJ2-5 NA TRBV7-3 TGTGCCAGCAGCTTAGGAGGAGGTAGTGGGCAAGAGACCCAGTACTTC CASSLGGGSGQETQYF
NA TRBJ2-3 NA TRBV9 TGTGCCAGCAGCGTAAACCCTCTCACAGATACGCAGTATTTT CASSVNPLTDTQYF
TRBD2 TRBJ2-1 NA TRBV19 TGTGCCAGTAGTACGCCAGGACTAGCAAATGAGCAGTTCTTC CASSTPGLANEQFF
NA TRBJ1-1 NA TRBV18 TGTGCCAGCTCACCGGGGGCACCGAACACTGAAGCTTTCTTT CASSPGAPNTEAFF
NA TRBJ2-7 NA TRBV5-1 TGCGCCAGCAGCCCTTGGGGCTACGAGCAGTACTTC CASSPWGYEQYF
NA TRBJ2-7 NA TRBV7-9 TGTGCCAGCAGCCCCGGGACAATACTCTACGAGCAGTACTTC CASSPGTILYEQYF
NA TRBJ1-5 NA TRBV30 TGTGCCTGGAGTTTGGATACGGGGAGAGTTCAGCCCCAGCATTTT CAWSLDTGRVQPQHF